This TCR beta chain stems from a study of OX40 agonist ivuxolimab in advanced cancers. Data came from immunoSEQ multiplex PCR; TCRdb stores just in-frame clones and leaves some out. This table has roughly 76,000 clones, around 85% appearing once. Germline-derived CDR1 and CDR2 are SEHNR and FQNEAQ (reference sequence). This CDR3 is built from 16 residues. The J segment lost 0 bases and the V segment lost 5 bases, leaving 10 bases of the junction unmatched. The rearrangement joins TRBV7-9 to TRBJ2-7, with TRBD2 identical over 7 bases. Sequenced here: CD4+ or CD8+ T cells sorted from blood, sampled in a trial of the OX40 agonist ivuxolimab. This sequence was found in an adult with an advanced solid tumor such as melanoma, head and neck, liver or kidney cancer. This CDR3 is CASSHGGGAGSYEQYF. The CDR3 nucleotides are TGTGCCAGCAGCCATGGGGGGGGAGCGGGCTCCTACGAGCAGTACTTC.